The 15 T cell receptor beta chains given below trace back to one sample, sequenced in a study of T cells expressing NK-cell markers. No DNA is given; TCRdb re-called the 5' RACE reads and lists each CDR3 protein once. Its table lists 150,000 to 180,000 distinct CDR3 sequences. The specimen was blood T cells: a sorted CD56 or NKG2C T cell subset, CD4+ or CD8+ T cells, or bulk PBMC T cells (not recorded which). Source of these receptors: a woman aged 45-65 years in good health.

The V gene is TRBV10-2, the J gene TRBJ2-6; no DNA is available, so the TRBD1 call from TCRdb remains unchecked. Germline CDR1 reads WSHSY; CDR2 reads SAAADI. The CDR3 length is 15 residues. The CDR3 spells CASKEGLSGANVLTF.

The V gene is TRBV9, the J gene TRBJ1-6. The CDR3 length is 16 residues. Germline values: CDR1 SGDLS, CDR2 YYNGEE. The CDR3 loop is CASSVKETGWGSPLHF.

The chain uses TRBV2 and TRBJ2-1; TCRdb reports TRBD1, a call that lacks DNA to check it against. The CDR3 is 15 amino acids. Per the germline V gene, CDR1 is SNHLY and CDR2 is FYNNEI. CDR3: CASSESETDYNEQFF.

This chain links TRBV2 with TRBJ2-5; TCRdb proposes TRBD2, but this gene call is untestable without DNA. Germline CDR1 reads SNHLY; CDR2 reads FYNNEI. The CDR3 consists of 21 residues. The CDR3 loop reads CATLSTWRGLAGLRYQETQYF.

The genes are TRBV9 and TRBJ1-1; the TCRdb D gene call, TRBD1, has no DNA to confirm it. The CDR3 runs to 14 residues. The germline V gene encodes CDR1 SGDLS and CDR2 YYNGEE. The CDR3 loop is CASSVPTGYTEAFF.

The rearrangement links TRBV5-1 to TRBJ1-2. Germline V gene lookup returns CDR1 SGHRS and CDR2 YFSETQ. This CDR3 is 12 amino acids long. The chain's CDR3 is CASSLDQEGYTF. Based on the CDR3 plus reference TRBV5-1 and TRBJ1-2, the full variable domain is KAGVTQTPRYLIKTRGQQVTLSCSPISGHRSVSWYQQTPGQGLQFLFEYFSETQRNKGNFPGRFSGRQFSNSRSEMNVSTLELGDSALYLCASSLDQEGYTFGSGTRLTVV.

Here the CDR3 reads CASSPEGIGYEQYF. The rearrangement links TRBV4-1 to TRBJ2-7; TCRdb's D call, TRBD1, is unchecked because there is no DNA. This CDR3 spans 14 amino acids. The V gene's germline CDR1 is MGHRA and CDR2 YSYEKL.

The chain uses TRBV12-3 or TRBV12-4 and TRBJ2-1; TCRdb calls TRBD2, which cannot be checked without DNA. This CDR3 region has 13 residues. CDR3 in amino acids: CASSPPGGDEQFF.

CDR3: CASSLEGSDAYNEQFF. V is TRBV5-1 and J is TRBJ2-1. CDR3 length: 16 residues. Germline V gene sequence: CDR1 SGHRS, CDR2 YFSETQ.

The rearrangement links TRBV3-1 to TRBJ2-3; lacking DNA, the TRBD2 call made by TCRdb goes unchecked. From germline, CDR1 is LGHDT and CDR2 YNNKEL (reference sequence). The CDR3 totals 16 residues. The CDR3 is CASSQVQAGAEDTQYF.

The genes are TRBV5-6 and TRBJ1-4. This CDR3 is 15 amino acids long. Looked up from germline, CDR1 is SGHDT and CDR2 is YYEEEE. The CDR3 is CASSISYATNEKLFF.

V gene TRBV7-6 combines with J gene TRBJ2-3. This CDR3 region has 14 residues. Germline lookup yields CDR1 SGHVS and CDR2 FNYEAQ. CDR3 protein: CASSLVPDTDTQYF.

V and J are TRBV19 and TRBJ2-2; TCRdb gives TRBD1 as the D gene, but with no DNA this cannot be confirmed. The CDR3 spans 15 residues. CDR1 and CDR2 from the germline V gene are LNHDA and SQIVND (reference sequence). CDR3 sequence: CASNGAFPNTGELFF.

The rearrangement joins TRBV19 to TRBJ1-2. This CDR3 has 15 residues. Per the germline V gene, CDR1 is LNHDA and CDR2 is SQIVND (reference sequence). This CDR3 is CASSKDGSLNYGYTF.

This chain connects TRBV7-6 to TRBJ2-1; TCRdb selects TRBD2, and the lack of DNA leaves this call unchecked. Germline CDR1 reads SGHVS; CDR2 reads FNYEAQ. CDR3 length: 14 amino acids. CDR3: CASSFTSQGNEQFF.